The source of this TCR beta chain is a study of T cell responses to AZD1222 COVID-19 vaccine. The overall study: Second-dose intervals near 4 or 12 weeks were combined. Study conclusions and caveats: Baseline testing showed seropositivity in only six or seven AZD1222 recipients. Spike-wide vaccine-associated CD4 TCRs dominated at 160-218 and 743-854.

Comments on this clone: Its target is not known.

Germline CDR1 is SGHDT and CDR2 is YYEEEE. There are 13 residues in the CDR3. Deletions cut 10 bases from V and 0 bases from J, with 14 bases between. The data were produced by immunoSEQ multiplex PCR, yet TCRdb's version contains in-frame clones alone and is incomplete. The sample shows fewer than 100,000 clones, over 75% of them seen only once. The V call is TRBV5-6, the J call TRBJ2-7, with D perhaps TRBD1 (7 bases). The receptor was derived from an adult in good health. The material was peripheral blood, obtained on day 0 of AZD1222 vaccination. For the CDR3, the DNA is TGTGCCCCAGGGGGGTTCGTCTCCTACGAGCAGTACTTC. It specifies CAPGGFVSYEQYF.